The 17 T cell receptor beta chains given below trace back to one sample, sequenced in a study of T-cell memory formation after mild COVID-19. TCRdb fed the 5' RACE reads into MiXCR, producing one record per CDR3 protein. The data contain over 350,000 distinct CDR3 sequences, about 17% of them singletons. Source material: PBMCs or a T cell subset sorted from them (not recorded which). The receptor set was obtained from a man aged 18 to 30 who had mild COVID-19 (a few samples of this study predate the infection). Cell type and time point are not known.

This clonotype has a handful of counts. This chain uses TRBV7-3 with TRBJ2-3; 8 positions agree with TRBD2. Germline V lookup: CDR1 SGHTA, CDR2 FQGTGA. V trimming: 3 bases; J trimming: 3 bases; junction bases outside the gene matches: 8. CDR3 length equals 16 residues. The CDR3 loop is CASSFRAGAGTDTQYF. The CDR3 nucleotides are TGTGCCAGCAGCTTCCGAGCGGGGGCGGGTACAGATACGCAGTATTTT.

This clonotype has only a few counts. The chain uses TRBV7-2 and TRBJ2-6, with 7 bases matching TRBD1. V gave up 5 bases and J gave up 0 bases; unmatched junction bases: 4. The CDR3 consists of 16 residues. Germline values: CDR1 SGHTA, CDR2 FQGNSA. CDR3 coding DNA: TGTGCCAGCAGCACGGGGACAGTCTCTGGGGCCAACGTCCTGACTTTC. Its protein product is CASSTGTVSGANVLTF.

This clonotype was observed a handful of times. The CDR3 region is CASSRGGEYEQYF. Written as DNA, the CDR3 is TGTGCCAGCAGCAGGGGAGGGGAGTACGAGCAGTACTTC. The rearrangement links TRBV7-8 to TRBJ2-7; 7 positions match TRBD2. Germline V gene sequence: CDR1 SGHVS, CDR2 FQNEAQ. Trimming took 5 bases from V and 4 from J; bases not matched to a gene: 5. The CDR3 loop spans 13 amino acids.

Many counts were recorded for this clonotype. V and J are TRBV7-9 and TRBJ1-2; possible D gene TRBD1, 6 bases. In germline, CDR1 is SEHNR, CDR2 FQNEAQ (reference sequence). The CDR3 is 13 residues long. V lost 3 bases and J 1 base, leaving 6 bases between the germline ends. The CDR3 is CASSLDSNYGYTF. The CDR3 DNA is TGTGCCAGCAGCTTGGACAGTAACTATGGCTACACCTTC. Combining the CDR3 with reference TRBV7-9 and TRBJ1-2 gives the whole variable domain DTGVSQNPRHKITKRGQNVTFRCDPISEHNRLYWYRQTLGQGPEFLTYFQNEAQLEKSRLLSDRFSAERPKGSFSTLEIQRTEQGDSAMYLCASSLDSNYGYTFGSGTRLTVV.

This clonotype was counted a few times. The CDR3: CASKGHLNQPQHF. The CDR3 DNA follows: TGTGCCAGCAAGGGACACCTCAATCAGCCCCAGCATTTT. This chain connects TRBV6-2 or TRBV6-3 to TRBJ1-5; D perhaps matches TRBD1 (6 bases). V was cut by 7 bases and J by 3 bases, with 10 bases left in between. The germline gives CDR1 MNHEY, CDR2 SVGEGT. The CDR3 is 13 residues long.

The chain carries TRBV7-2 and TRBJ2-5, with D perhaps TRBD1 (7 bases). Germline CDR1 and CDR2: SGHTA and FQGNSA. V dropped 7 bases and J dropped 4 bases, with 25 bases sitting between them. The CDR3 contains 17 residues. This CDR3 reads CASTDGLRQGFGETQYF. As DNA, the CDR3 is TGTGCCAGCACCGACGGACTACGACAGGGATTCGGAGAGACCCAGTACTTC.

As for this clonotype: The junction and the germline gene differ at one end; a read error may be behind it. V usage is TRBV3-1 and J usage is TRBJ2-1, with a tentative D call TRBD2 (5 bases). Germline CDR1 is LGHDT and CDR2 is YNNKEL (reference sequence). The CDR3 sequence is 12 residues long. CDR3 nucleotide sequence: TGTGCCAGCAGCCAATCCCGGGAAGAGCGGTTCTTC. This gives the protein CASSQSREERFF.

In its sample, this clonotype was seen many times. This chain joins TRBV5-1 and TRBJ2-3; D gene ambiguous. This CDR3 spans 16 amino acids. Germline CDR1 is SGHRS and CDR2 is YFSETQ. Deletions cut 3 bases from V and 2 bases from J, with 16 bases between. The CDR3 spells CASSSGAQSITDTQYF. The CDR3 DNA sequence: TGCGCCAGCAGCTCTGGTGCGCAGTCGATCACAGATACGCAGTATTTT.

The genes are TRBV9 and TRBJ2-2, with 11 bases fitting TRBD2. The V gene's germline CDR1 is SGDLS and CDR2 YYNGEE. CDR3 length: 17 residues. V was clipped by 4 bases and J by 6 bases; unmatched bases: 11. For the CDR3, the DNA is TGTGCCAGCAGCTCGCAACGTAGCGGGGGGGCCCCCGGGGAGCTGTTTTTT. Translation gives CASSSQRSGGAPGELFF.

CDR3 DNA sequence: TGCGCCAGCAGCTCAATACCAGGGCAGCAAGAGACCCAGTACTTC. Protein: CASSSIPGQQETQYF. The chain carries TRBV5-1 and TRBJ2-5; tentatively, D is TRBD1 (5 bases). With 3 bases removed from V and 2 bases from J, the gap between germline ends came to 14 bases. Germline V gives CDR1 SGHRS, CDR2 YFSETQ. This CDR3 comprises 15 residues.

This clonotype was seen repeatedly, ten times or more. The chain employs TRBV5-1 and TRBJ2-7, with TRBD2 identical over 12 bases. The J segment lost 2 bases and the V segment lost 4 bases, leaving 10 bases of the junction unmatched. Germline assignment: CDR1 SGHRS and CDR2 YFSETQ. The CDR3 extends over 17 amino acids. For the CDR3, the DNA is TGCGCCAGCAGCCCGGTCGGGACTAGCGGGTCAACCTACGAGCAGTACTTC. Translated, it gives CASSPVGTSGSTYEQYF.

This clonotype was seen a handful of times. The gene calls are TRBV15 and TRBJ1-2; tentatively, D is TRBD1 (6 bases). The CDR3 is 13 amino acids. Germline CDR1 LNHNV, CDR2 YYDKDF (reference sequence). V dropped 1 base and J dropped 8 bases, with 11 bases sitting between them. The CDR3: CATSRGTEKGYTF. The CDR3 coding sequence is TGTGCCACCAGCAGAGGGACAGAGAAGGGCTACACCTTC. Together with reference TRBV15 and TRBJ1-2, the CDR3 gives the full variable domain: DAMVIQNPRYQVTQFGKPVTLSCSQTLNHNVMYWYQQKSSQAPKLLFHYYDKDFNNEADTPDNFQSRRPNTSFCFLDIRSPGLGDTAMYLCATSRGTEKGYTFGSGTRLTVV.

The chain links TRBV12-3 or TRBV12-4 to TRBJ2-2; D call uncertain. This CDR3 has 14 residues. Deletions cut 5 bases from V and 3 bases from J, with 10 bases between. The CDR3 loop reads CASSPGSHTGELFF. The CDR3 DNA reads as TGTGCCAGCAGTCCGGGTTCCCACACCGGGGAGCTGTTTTTT.

This clonotype appeared a few times. The chain combines TRBV15 with TRBJ1-4; no reliable D call. The germline gives CDR1 LNHNV, CDR2 YYDKDF (reference sequence). The ends were cut back, 1 base at V and 3 bases at J, with 9 bases in the middle. The CDR3 spans 15 residues. The DNA of the CDR3 is TGTGCCACCAGCAGAGGTGTGTTGGCTAATGAAAAACTGTTTTTT. As protein: CATSRGVLANEKLFF.

The rearrangement joins TRBV9 to TRBJ2-5; 8 bases line up with TRBD2. Germline V gene lookup returns CDR1 SGDLS and CDR2 YYNGEE. J was trimmed by 1 base and V by 0 bases; bases with no gene match: 2. The CDR3 totals 15 residues. CDR3 sequence: CASSVVAGGQETQYF. The CDR3 DNA reads TGTGCCAGCAGCGTAGTTGCGGGGGGCCAAGAGACCCAGTACTTC.

This clonotype appeared a few times. The V call is TRBV30, the J call TRBJ2-7; D is tentatively TRBD1 or TRBD2 (5 bases each). The V end lost 3 bases, the J end lost 2 bases, and 11 bases lay between the germline ends. CDR1 and CDR2 (germline): GTSNPN, SVGIG (reference sequence). The CDR3 totals 13 residues. The CDR3 nucleotides are TGTGCCTGGAGCACCGGGGCCGCCTACGAGCAGTACTTC. Amino acid sequence: CAWSTGAAYEQYF.

This chain connects TRBV7-8 to TRBJ2-3, with D perhaps TRBD1 (6 bases). Germline lookup yields CDR1 SGHVS and CDR2 FQNEAQ. The CDR3 runs to 15 residues. Trimming stripped 5 bases from V and 4 bases from J, with 16 bases between. CDR3 coding DNA: TGTGCCAGCAGCCAGACTCACAGGGAGCCAGATACGCAGTATTTT. This codes for CASSQTHREPDTQYF.